This TCR beta chain was identified during a study of early T cells in non-severe SARS-CoV-2 infection. Across the study: Bulk RNA isolated from unsorted whole blood underwent sequencing; chains were not paired.

Unique molecular identifiers were affixed to single, distinct cDNA molecules. Via MiXCR, TCRdb re-called the 5' RACE reads, giving one row per CDR3 protein. This table has some 78,000 distinct CDR3 sequences, about 12% appearing once. A few counts support this clonotype. Its antigen is not identified. Study-wide findings and caveats: CD4 and private specificities were missed by VDJdb matching, which favored anti-spike CD8 responses.

This CDR3 contains 16 residues. Deletions cut 4 bases from V and 2 bases from J, with 16 bases between. This TCR came from an adult who was a healthcare worker with PCR-confirmed SARS-CoV-2 infection or an uninfected control (not recorded which). Sequencing was performed on whole blood. This sequence joins TRBV12-3 or TRBV12-4 and TRBJ2-3, with D possibly being TRBD2 (6 bases). The CDR3, as DNA: TGTGCCAGCAGTTCCCCCTGGGGCGGGGTCACAGATACGCAGTATTTT. Its translation is CASSSPWGGVTDTQYF.